This paragraph covers one TCR beta chain sequence. Its antigen is unknown. This record comes from a study of response to subunit inactivated influenza vaccine. Findings and caveats of the study: Authors suggested each seasonal influenza vaccination recruits few new T cells.

TCRdb processed the RT-PCR reads anew with MiXCR; each CDR3 protein has one entry. The sample includes around 790,000 distinct CDR3 sequences, approximately 21% of them seen just once. This CDR3 region has 13 residues. With 2 bases removed from V and 4 bases from J, the gap between germline ends came to 7 bases. The clonotype comes from a man in his fifties or sixties who received an inactivated influenza vaccine. This specimen was PBMCs from blood, taken about 5 days after vaccination. This rearrangement joins TRBV12-3 or TRBV12-4 to TRBJ2-3, with D maybe TRBD1 (6 bases). The CDR3 nucleotides read TGTGCCAGCAGTTTAAAGGGGGCAGATACGCAGTATTTT. Its translation: CASSLKGADTQYF.